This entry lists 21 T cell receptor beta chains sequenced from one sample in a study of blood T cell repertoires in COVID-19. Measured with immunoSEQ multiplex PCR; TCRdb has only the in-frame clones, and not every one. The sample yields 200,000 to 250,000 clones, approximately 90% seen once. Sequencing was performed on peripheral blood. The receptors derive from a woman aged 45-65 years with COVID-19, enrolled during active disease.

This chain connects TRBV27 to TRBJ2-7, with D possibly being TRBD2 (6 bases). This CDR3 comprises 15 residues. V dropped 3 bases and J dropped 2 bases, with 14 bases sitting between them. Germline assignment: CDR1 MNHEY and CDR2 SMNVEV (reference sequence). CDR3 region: CASSFRDSWTYEQYF. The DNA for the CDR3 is TGTGCCAGCAGTTTTCGGGACTCCTGGACCTACGAGCAGTACTTC.

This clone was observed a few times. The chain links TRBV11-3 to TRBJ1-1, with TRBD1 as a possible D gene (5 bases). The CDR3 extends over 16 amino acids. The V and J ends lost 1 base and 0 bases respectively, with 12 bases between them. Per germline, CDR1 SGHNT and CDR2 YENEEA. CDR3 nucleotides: TGTGCCAGCAGCTTAGTTTTAGGGGCGCTGAACACTGAAGCTTTCTTT. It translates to CASSLVLGALNTEAFF.

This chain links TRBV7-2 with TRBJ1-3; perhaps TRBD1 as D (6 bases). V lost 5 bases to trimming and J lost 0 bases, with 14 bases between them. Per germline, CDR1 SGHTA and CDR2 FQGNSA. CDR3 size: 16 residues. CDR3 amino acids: CASSLGGAISGNTIYF. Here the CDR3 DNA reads TGTGCCAGCAGCCTTGGGGGGGCGATCTCTGGAAACACCATATATTTT. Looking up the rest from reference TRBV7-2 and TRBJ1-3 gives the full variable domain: GAGVSQSPSNKVTEKGKDVELRCDPISGHTALYWYRQSLGQGLEFLIYFQGNSAPDKSGLPSDRFSAERTGGSVSTLTIQRTQQEDSAVYLCASSLGGAISGNTIYFGEGSWLTVV.

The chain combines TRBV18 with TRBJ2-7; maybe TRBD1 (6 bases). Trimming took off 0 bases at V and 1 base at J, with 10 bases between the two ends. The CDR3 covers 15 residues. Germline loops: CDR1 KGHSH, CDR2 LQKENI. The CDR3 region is CASSPPTGYSYEQYF. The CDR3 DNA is TGTGCCAGCTCACCACCGACAGGATATTCCTACGAGCAGTACTTC.

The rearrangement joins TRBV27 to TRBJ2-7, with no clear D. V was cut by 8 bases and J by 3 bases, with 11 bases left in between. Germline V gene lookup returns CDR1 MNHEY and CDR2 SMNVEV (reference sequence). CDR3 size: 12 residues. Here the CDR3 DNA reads TGTGCCAGCCGCGGTAACAACTACGAGCAGTACTTC. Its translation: CASRGNNYEQYF.

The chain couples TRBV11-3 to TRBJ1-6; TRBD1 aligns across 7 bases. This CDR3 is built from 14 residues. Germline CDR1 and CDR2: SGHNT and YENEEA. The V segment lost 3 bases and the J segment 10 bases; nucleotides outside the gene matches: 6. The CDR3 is CASSFSGTESPLHF. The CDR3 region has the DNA TGTGCCAGCAGCTTTTCAGGGACAGAATCACCCCTCCACTTT.

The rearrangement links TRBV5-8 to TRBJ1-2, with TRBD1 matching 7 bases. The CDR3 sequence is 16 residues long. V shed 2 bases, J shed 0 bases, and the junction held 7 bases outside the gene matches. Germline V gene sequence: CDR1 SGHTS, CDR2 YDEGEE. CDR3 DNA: TGTGCCAGCAGCTTTTGGGGGACAGCCTCTAACTATGGCTACACCTTC. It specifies CASSFWGTASNYGYTF. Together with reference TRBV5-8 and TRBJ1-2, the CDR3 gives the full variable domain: EAGVTQSPTHLIKTRGQQATLRCSPISGHTSVYWYQQALGLGLQFLLWYDEGEERNRGNFPPRFSGRQFPNYSSELNVNALELEDSALYLCASSFWGTASNYGYTFGSGTRLTVV.

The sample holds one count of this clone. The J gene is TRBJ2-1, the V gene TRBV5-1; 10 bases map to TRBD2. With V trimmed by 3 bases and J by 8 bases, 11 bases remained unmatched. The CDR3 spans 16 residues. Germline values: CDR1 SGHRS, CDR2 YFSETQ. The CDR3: CASSSQTSSGGDEQFF. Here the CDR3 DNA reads TGCGCCAGCAGCTCCCAGACCTCTAGCGGGGGAGATGAGCAGTTCTTC.

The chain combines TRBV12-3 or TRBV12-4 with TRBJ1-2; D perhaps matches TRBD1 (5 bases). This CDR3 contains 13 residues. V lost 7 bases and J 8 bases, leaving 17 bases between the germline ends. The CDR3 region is CASTAGTPGGYTF. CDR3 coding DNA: TGTGCCAGCACCGCGGGGACCCCGGGAGGCTACACCTTC.

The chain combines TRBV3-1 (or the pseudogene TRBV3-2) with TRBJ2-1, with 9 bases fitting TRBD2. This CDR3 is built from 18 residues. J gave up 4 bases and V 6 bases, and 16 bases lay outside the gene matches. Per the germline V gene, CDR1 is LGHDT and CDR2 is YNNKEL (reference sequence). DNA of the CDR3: TGTGCCAGCAGTCCATTGGATAGCGGGGGAAGACTTTACAATGAGCAGTTCTTC. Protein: CASSPLDSGGRLYNEQFF.

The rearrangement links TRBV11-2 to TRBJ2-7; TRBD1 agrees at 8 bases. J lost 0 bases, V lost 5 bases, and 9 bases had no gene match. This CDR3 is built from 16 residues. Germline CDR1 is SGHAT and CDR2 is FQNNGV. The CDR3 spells CASSLSSGTGSYEQYF. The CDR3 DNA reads TGTGCCAGCAGCCTCAGTTCCGGGACAGGCTCCTACGAGCAGTACTTC.

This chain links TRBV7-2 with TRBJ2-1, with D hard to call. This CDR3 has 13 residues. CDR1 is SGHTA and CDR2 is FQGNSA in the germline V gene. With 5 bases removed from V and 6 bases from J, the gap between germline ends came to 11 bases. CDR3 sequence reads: CASSQGPGNEQFF. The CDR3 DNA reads TGTGCCAGCAGCCAAGGCCCAGGCAATGAGCAGTTCTTC.

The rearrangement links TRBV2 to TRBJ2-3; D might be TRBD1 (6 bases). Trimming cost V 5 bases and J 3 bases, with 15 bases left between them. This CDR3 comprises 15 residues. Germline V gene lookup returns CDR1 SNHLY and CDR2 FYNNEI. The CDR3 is CASSPQGAGTDTQYF. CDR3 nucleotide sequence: TGTGCCAGCAGTCCACAGGGAGCTGGGACAGATACGCAGTATTTT.

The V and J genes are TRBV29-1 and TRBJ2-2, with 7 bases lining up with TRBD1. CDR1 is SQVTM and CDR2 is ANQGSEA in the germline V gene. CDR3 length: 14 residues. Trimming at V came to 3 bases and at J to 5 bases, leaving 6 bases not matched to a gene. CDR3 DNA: TGCAGCGTTGACGAGGGGGCGCGGACCGGGGAGCTGTTTTTT. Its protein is CSVDEGARTGELFF.

DNA for the CDR3: TGTGCCACCAGCACTCAGACAAAAAGCACAGATACGCAGTATTTT. It codes for CATSTQTKSTDTQYF. The chain uses TRBV15 and TRBJ2-3, with D unresolved. V lost 4 bases and J lost 0, with 11 bases in between. The CDR3 has 15 residues. CDR1 is LNHNV, CDR2 YYDKDF, per germline (reference sequence).

CDR3 DNA sequence: TGTGCCAGTAGGGTCCAGGTTGGTTTCGCTGAAGCTTTCTTT. It is translated as CASRVQVGFAEAFF. This chain links TRBV19 with TRBJ1-1, with D unclear. This CDR3 region has 14 residues. Germline CDR1 LNHDA, CDR2 SQIVND (reference sequence). The ends were cut back, 6 bases at V and 6 bases at J, with 17 bases in the middle.

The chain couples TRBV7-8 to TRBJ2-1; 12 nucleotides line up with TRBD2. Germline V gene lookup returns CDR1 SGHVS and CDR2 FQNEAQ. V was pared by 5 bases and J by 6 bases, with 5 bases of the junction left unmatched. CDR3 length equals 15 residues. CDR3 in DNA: TGTGCCAGCAGCCTAACTAGCGGGGGGTTCAATGAGCAGTTCTTC. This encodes CASSLTSGGFNEQFF.

CDR3 DNA: TGTGCCAGCAGTGCGGGACTAGCGGGGGCCGGGGATTCCTACGAGCAGTACTTC. Residues: CASSAGLAGAGDSYEQYF. J is TRBJ2-7 and V is TRBV2, with 14 nucleotides matching TRBD2. This CDR3 spans 18 amino acids. With V trimmed by 4 bases and J by 1 base, 9 bases remained unmatched. Germline V gives CDR1 SNHLY, CDR2 FYNNEI.

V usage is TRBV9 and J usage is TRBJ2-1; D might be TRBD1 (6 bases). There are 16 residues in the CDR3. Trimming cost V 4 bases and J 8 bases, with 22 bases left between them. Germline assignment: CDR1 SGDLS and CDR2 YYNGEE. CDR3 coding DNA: TGTGCCAGCAGCTCGCCGAAGGACTTCCCAGGGGATGAGCAGTTCTTC. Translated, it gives CASSSPKDFPGDEQFF.

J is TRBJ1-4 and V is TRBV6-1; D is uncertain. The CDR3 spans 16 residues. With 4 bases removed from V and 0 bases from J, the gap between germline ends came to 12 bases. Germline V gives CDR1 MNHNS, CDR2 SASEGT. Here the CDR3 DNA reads TGTGCCAGCAGTGTTTGGGCAGCTTCAACTAATGAAAAACTGTTTTTT. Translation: CASSVWAASTNEKLFF.

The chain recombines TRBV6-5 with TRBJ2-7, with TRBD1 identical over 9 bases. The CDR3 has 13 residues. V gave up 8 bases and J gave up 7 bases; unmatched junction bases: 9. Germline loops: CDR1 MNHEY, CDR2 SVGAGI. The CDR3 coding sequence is TGTGCCAGCCCTGGACAGGGGCGAGGGGAGCAGTACGTC. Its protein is CASPGQGRGEQYV.